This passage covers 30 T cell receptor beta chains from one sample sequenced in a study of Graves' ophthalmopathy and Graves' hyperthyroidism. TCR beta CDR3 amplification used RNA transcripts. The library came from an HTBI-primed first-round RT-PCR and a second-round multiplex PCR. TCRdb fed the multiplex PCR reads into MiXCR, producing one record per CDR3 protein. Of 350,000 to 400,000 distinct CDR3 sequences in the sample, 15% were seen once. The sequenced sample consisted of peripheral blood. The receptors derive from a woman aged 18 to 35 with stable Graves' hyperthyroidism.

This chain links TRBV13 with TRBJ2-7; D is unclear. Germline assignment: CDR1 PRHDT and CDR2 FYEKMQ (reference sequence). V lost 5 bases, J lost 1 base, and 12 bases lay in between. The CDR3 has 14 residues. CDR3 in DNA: TGTGCCAGCAGCATCCGAGCCATTTCCTACGAGCAGTACTTC. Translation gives CASSIRAISYEQYF.

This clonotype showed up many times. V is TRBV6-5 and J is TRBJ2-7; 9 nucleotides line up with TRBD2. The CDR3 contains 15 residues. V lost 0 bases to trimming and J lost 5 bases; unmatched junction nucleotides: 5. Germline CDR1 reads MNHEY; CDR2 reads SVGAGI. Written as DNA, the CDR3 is TGTGCCAGCAGTTACTCGAGCGGGGGGCCTCACGAGCAGTACTTC. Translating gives CASSYSSGGPHEQYF.

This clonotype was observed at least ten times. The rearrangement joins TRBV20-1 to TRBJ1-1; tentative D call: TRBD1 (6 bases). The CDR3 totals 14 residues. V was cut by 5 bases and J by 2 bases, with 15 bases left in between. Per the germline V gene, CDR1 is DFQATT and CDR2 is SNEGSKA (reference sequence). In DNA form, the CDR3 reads TGCAGTGCTGCCCGGGACAACCAAAACACTGAAGCTTTCTTT. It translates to CSAARDNQNTEAFF.

In nucleotides, the CDR3 is TGTGCCAGCAGCAACCGGGACAGGGGGTTCGCGGACACTGAAGCTTTCTTT. Its protein product is CASSNRDRGFADTEAFF. The chain is built from TRBV11-1 and TRBJ1-1, with TRBD1 matching over 11 bases. Germline V gene data show CDR1 as SGHAT and CDR2 as FQDESV (reference sequence). V lost 5 bases to trimming and J lost 3 bases; unmatched junction nucleotides: 11. The CDR3 covers 17 residues.

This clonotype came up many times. The CDR3 region has the DNA TGTGCCAGTAGTATAACAGGAGTGAACACTGAAGCTTTCTTT. It encodes CASSITGVNTEAFF. This chain connects TRBV19 to TRBJ1-1; D might be TRBD1 (5 bases). This CDR3 is 14 amino acids long. Germline V gene sequence: CDR1 LNHDA, CDR2 SQIVND (reference sequence). V gave up 2 bases and J gave up 0 bases, with 7 bases separating them.

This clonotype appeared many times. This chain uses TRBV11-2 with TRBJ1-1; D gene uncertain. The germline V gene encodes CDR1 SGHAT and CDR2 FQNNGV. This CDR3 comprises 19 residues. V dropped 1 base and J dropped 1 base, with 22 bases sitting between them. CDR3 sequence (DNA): TGTGCCAGCAGCTTAGTTAGCACTTACACCCGAATTCAGAACACTGAAGCTTTCTTT. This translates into CASSLVSTYTRIQNTEAFF.

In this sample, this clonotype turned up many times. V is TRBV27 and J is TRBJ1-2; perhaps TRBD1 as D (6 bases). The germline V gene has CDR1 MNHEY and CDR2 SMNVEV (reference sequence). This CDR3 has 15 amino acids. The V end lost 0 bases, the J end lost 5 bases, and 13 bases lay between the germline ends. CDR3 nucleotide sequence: TGTGCCAGCAGTTTATCTGGGTGGGGACATTATGGCTACACCTTC. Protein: CASSLSGWGHYGYTF.

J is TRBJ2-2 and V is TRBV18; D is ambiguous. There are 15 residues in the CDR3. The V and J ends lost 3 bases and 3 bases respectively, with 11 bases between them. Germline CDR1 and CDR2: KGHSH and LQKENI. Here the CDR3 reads CASSPSPSDTGELFF. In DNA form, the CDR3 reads TGTGCCAGCTCACCGTCTCCCAGTGACACCGGGGAGCTGTTTTTT.

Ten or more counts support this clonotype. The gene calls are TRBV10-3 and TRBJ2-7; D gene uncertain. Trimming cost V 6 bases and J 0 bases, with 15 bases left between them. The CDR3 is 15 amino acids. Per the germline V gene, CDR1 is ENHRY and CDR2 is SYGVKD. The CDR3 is CAISPHGPSSYEQYF. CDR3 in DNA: TGTGCCATCAGCCCCCATGGTCCTTCCTCCTACGAGCAGTACTTC.

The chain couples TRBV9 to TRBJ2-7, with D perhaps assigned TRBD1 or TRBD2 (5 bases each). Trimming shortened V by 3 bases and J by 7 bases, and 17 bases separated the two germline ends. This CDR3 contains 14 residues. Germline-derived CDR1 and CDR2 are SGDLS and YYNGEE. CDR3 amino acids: CASSGDARIEEQYF. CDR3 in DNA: TGTGCCAGCAGCGGGGACGCACGGATAGAGGAGCAGTACTTC.

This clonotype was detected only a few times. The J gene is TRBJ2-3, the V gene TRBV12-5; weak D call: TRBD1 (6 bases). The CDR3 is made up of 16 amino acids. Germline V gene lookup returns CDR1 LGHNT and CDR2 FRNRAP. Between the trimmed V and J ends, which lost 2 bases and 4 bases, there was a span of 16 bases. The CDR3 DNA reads TGTGCTAGTGGTTTGTCGCCTACAGGGTTTCCAGATACGCAGTATTTT. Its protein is CASGLSPTGFPDTQYF.

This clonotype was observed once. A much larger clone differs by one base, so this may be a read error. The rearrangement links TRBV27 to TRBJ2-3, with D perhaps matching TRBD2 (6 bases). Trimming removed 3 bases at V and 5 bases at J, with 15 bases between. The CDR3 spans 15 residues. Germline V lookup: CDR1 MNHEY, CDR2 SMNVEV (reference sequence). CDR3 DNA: TGTGCCAGCAGTTTTATGGGAGCGGGTGGAGATACGCAGTATTTT. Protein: CASSFMGAGGDTQYF.

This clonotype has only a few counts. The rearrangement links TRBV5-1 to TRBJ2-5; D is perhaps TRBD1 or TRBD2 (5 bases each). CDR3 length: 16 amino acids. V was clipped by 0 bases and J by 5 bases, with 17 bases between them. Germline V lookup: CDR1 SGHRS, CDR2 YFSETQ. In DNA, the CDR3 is TGCGCCAGCAGCTTGGACCCGGGACGGACGATGGAGACCCAGTACTTC. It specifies CASSLDPGRTMETQYF.

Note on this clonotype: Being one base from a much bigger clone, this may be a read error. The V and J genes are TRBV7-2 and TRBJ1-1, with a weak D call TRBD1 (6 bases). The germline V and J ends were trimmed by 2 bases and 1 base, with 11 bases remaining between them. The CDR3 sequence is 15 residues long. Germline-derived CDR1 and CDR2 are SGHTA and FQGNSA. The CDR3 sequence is CASSLFETGNTEAFF. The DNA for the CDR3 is TGTGCCAGCAGCTTATTCGAGACAGGGAACACTGAAGCTTTCTTT.

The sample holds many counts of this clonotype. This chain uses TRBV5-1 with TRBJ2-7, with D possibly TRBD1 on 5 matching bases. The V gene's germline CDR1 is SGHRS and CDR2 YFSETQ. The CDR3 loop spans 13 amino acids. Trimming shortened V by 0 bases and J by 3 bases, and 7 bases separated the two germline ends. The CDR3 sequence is CASSLVQGYEQYF. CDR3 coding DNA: TGCGCCAGCAGCTTGGTTCAGGGCTACGAGCAGTACTTC.

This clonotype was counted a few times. The CDR3 DNA reads TGTGCCAGCACCCATAACTCTCGCACAGATACGCAGTATTTT. Its protein product is CASTHNSRTDTQYF. The rearrangement uses TRBV11-2 and TRBJ2-3; D unresolved. This CDR3 comprises 14 residues. The V gene's germline CDR1 is SGHAT and CDR2 FQNNGV. V was shortened by 7 bases and J by 1 base, with 12 bases between the two germline ends.

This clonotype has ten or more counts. Here the CDR3 reads CASKIDRVTTEAFF. CDR3 bases: TGTGCCAGCAAAATAGACAGGGTAACGACTGAAGCTTTCTTT. This chain uses TRBV27 with TRBJ1-1, with 7 bases aligning to TRBD1. Per germline, CDR1 MNHEY and CDR2 SMNVEV (reference sequence). Germline trimming cut 7 bases from V and 5 bases from J; bases unmatched to any gene: 10. This CDR3 has 14 amino acids.

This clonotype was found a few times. CDR3 loop: CSVASDRGLDEQYF. In nucleotides, the CDR3 is TGCAGCGTTGCTTCGGACAGGGGGCTCGACGAGCAGTACTTC. The chain employs TRBV29-1 and TRBJ2-7, with TRBD1 identical over 11 bases. Germline-derived CDR1 and CDR2 are SQVTM and ANQGSEA. The V segment lost 4 bases and the J segment 5 bases; nucleotides outside the gene matches: 7. The CDR3 contains 14 residues.

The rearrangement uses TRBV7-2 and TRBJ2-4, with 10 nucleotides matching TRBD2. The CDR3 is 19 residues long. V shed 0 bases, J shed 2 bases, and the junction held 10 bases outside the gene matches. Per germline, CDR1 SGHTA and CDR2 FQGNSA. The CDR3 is CASSLASGGATSTKNIQYF. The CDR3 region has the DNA TGTGCCAGCAGCTTAGCGAGCGGGGGGGCGACTTCGACCAAAAACATTCAGTACTTC.

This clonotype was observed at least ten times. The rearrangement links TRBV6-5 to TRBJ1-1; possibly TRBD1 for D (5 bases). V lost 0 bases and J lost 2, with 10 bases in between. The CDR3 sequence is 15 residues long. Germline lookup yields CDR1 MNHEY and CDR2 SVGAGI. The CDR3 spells CASSYSGGANTEAFF. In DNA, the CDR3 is TGTGCCAGCAGTTACTCGGGCGGGGCCAACACTGAAGCTTTCTTT.

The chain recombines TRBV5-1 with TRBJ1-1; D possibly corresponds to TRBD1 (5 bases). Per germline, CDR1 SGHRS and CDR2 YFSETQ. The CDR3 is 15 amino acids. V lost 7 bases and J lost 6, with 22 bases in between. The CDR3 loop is CASGRRRAGSPEAFF. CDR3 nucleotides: TGCGCCAGCGGCCGGCGCAGGGCGGGGTCCCCTGAAGCTTTCTTT.

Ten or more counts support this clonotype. CDR3 DNA sequence: TGCGCCAGCAGCCCTGGACAGGGAGGATACACTGAAGCTTTCTTT. It specifies CASSPGQGGYTEAFF. The chain links TRBV5-1 to TRBJ1-1; 8 positions match TRBD1. The J segment lost 3 bases and the V segment lost 4 bases, leaving 8 bases of the junction unmatched. The CDR3 is 15 residues long. Germline CDR1 SGHRS, CDR2 YFSETQ.

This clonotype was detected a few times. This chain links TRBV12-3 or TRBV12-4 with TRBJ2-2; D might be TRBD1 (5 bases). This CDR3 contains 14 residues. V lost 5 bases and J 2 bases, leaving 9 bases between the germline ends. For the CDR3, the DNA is TGTGCCAGCAGTGACCAGGGTAACACCGGGGAGCTGTTTTTT. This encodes CASSDQGNTGELFF.

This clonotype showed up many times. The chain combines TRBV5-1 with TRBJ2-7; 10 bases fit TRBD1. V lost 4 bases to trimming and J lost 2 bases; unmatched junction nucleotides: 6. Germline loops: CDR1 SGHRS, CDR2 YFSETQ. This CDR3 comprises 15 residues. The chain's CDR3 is CASSGGTGEPYEQYF. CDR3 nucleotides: TGCGCCAGCAGCGGGGGGACAGGGGAGCCCTACGAGCAGTACTTC.

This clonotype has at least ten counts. CDR3 amino acids: CAISDTTGRQETQYF. CDR3 nucleotides: TGTGCCATCAGTGACACGACAGGGCGTCAGGAGACCCAGTACTTC. The V call is TRBV10-3, the J call TRBJ2-5; 7 bases fit TRBD1. Looked up from germline, CDR1 is ENHRY and CDR2 is SYGVKD. J lost 5 bases, V lost 3 bases, and 9 bases had no gene match. This CDR3 is 15 amino acids long.

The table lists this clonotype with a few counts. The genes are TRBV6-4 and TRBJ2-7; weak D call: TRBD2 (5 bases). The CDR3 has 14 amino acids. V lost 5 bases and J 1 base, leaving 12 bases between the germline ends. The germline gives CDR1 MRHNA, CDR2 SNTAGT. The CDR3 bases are TGTGCCAGCAGTCCACACGGGAATTCCTACGAGCAGTACTTC. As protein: CASSPHGNSYEQYF.

The chain's CDR3 is CSARAPGQEKETQYF. The CDR3 region has the DNA TGCAGTGCTAGGGCACCGGGGCAGGAGAAGGAGACCCAGTACTTC. The gene calls are TRBV20-1 and TRBJ2-5; TRBD1 or TRBD2 may be the D gene (5 bases each). This CDR3 contains 15 residues. Germline V gene lookup returns CDR1 DFQATT and CDR2 SNEGSKA (reference sequence). V lost 3 bases, J lost 5 bases, and 19 bases lay in between.

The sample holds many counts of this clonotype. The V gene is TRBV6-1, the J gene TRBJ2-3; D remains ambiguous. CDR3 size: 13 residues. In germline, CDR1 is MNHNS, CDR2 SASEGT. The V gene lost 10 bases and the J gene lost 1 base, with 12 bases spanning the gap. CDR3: CATSFAGTDTQYF. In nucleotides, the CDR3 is TGTGCCACCTCCTTTGCGGGCACAGATACGCAGTATTTT.

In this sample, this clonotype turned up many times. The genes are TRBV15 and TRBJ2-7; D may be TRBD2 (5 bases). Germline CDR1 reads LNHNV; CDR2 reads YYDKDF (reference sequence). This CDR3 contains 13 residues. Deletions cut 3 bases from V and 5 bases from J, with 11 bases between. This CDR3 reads CATSSYGMNEQYF. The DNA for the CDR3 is TGTGCCACCAGCAGTTACGGGATGAACGAGCAGTACTTC.

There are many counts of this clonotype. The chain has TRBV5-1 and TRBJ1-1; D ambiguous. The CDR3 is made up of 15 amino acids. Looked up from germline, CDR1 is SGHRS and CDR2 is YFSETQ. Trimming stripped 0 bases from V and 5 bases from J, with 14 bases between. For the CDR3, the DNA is TGCGCCAGCAGCTTGGTGTACGGGGTTGGAACTGAAGCTTTCTTT. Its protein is CASSLVYGVGTEAFF. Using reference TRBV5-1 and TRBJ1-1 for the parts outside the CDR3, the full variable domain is KAGVTQTPRYLIKTRGQQVTLSCSPISGHRSVSWYQQTPGQGLQFLFEYFSETQRNKGNFPGRFSGRQFSNSRSEMNVSTLELGDSALYLCASSLVYGVGTEAFFGQGTRLTVV.